The 25 T cell receptor beta chains below all came from one sample that was sequenced in a study of Graves' ophthalmopathy and Graves' hyperthyroidism. Beta-chain TCR CDR3 regions were amplified from RNA transcripts. Second-round multiplex PCR came after first-round RT-PCR with HTBI primers. TCRdb re-called the multiplex PCR reads with MiXCR, one entry per CDR3 protein. The table records fewer than 250,000 distinct CDR3 sequences, 25% to 30% of them present only once. Material for sequencing was peripheral blood. The receptors stem from a man aged 50 to 60 with Graves' ophthalmopathy.

In its sample, this clonotype was seen many times. CDR3 nucleotide sequence: TGCAGCGTGGGCCTAAGGGGCGAGCAGTACTTC. Protein: CSVGLRGEQYF. This rearrangement joins TRBV29-1 to TRBJ2-7; a possible D gene is TRBD1 (5 bases). Trimming cost V 6 bases and J 6 bases, with 12 bases left between them. Germline V gene data show CDR1 as SQVTM and CDR2 as ANQGSEA. The CDR3 is 11 residues long.

The sample holds many counts of this clonotype. The chain has TRBV24-1 and TRBJ1-2; D unresolved. CDR3 length: 13 amino acids. Germline loops: CDR1 KGHDR, CDR2 SFDVKD. V lost 0 bases to trimming and J lost 4 bases, with 5 bases between them. CDR3 protein: CATSDLPFYGYTF. Here the CDR3 DNA reads TGTGCCACCAGTGATTTGCCTTTCTATGGCTACACCTTC.

Remarks on this clonotype: Compared with germline, one end of the junction differs, possibly owing to a read error. The chain carries TRBV14 and TRBJ1-3; 7 nucleotides agree with TRBD1. The CDR3 has 14 amino acids. CDR1 SGHDN and CDR2 FVKESK come from the germline V gene. Here the CDR3 reads CASSHRTGGSTIYF. The CDR3 nucleotides read TGTGCCAGCAGCCATAGGACAGGAGGAAGCACCATATATTTT.

In its sample, this clonotype was seen many times. This sequence joins TRBV6-2 or TRBV6-3 and TRBJ2-3; 7 nucleotides match TRBD2. Trimming removed 10 bases from V and 5 bases from J; junction bases left unmatched: 12. CDR3 length equals 14 residues. The germline V gene encodes CDR1 MNHEY and CDR2 SVGEGT. CDR3 sequence (DNA): TGTGCCACCTCTGAGCGGGAACGGGGAGATACGCAGTATTTT. It is translated as CATSERERGDTQYF.

This clonotype occurred many times. The chain employs TRBV5-1 and TRBJ1-6; D remains unclear. V lost 0 bases to trimming and J lost 7 bases, with 8 bases between them. CDR3 length equals 14 residues. CDR1 is SGHRS, CDR2 YFSETQ, per germline. This chain's CDR3 is CASSLEGFNSPLHF. CDR3 DNA sequence: TGCGCCAGCAGCTTGGAAGGTTTCAATTCACCCCTCCACTTT.

This clonotype was found many times. The chain has TRBV4-1 and TRBJ1-2; the match to TRBD1 covers 9 bases. V lost 2 bases and J lost 2; bases outside the gene matches: 3. CDR3 length equals 15 residues. The germline V gene has CDR1 MGHRA and CDR2 YSYEKL. CDR3 coding DNA: TGCGCCAGCAGCCAATCCGGGACAGGGAACTATGGCTACACCTTC. This sequence encodes CASSQSGTGNYGYTF.

This clonotype was seen ten or more times. V gene TRBV19 combines with J gene TRBJ2-7; D possibly corresponds to TRBD1 (5 bases). This CDR3 has 15 residues. The ends were cut back, 0 bases at V and 6 bases at J, with 15 bases in the middle. Germline loops: CDR1 LNHDA, CDR2 SQIVND (reference sequence). CDR3 sequence: CASSIDEQDGREQYF. The CDR3 DNA is TGTGCCAGTAGTATAGATGAACAGGACGGTCGCGAGCAGTACTTC.

This clonotype was picked up many times. The chain couples TRBV6-2 or TRBV6-3 to TRBJ2-5; D gene ambiguous. Germline V gene lookup returns CDR1 MNHEY and CDR2 SVGEGT. CDR3 length: 15 residues. V gave up 4 bases and J gave up 5 bases, with 17 bases separating them. The CDR3 DNA reads as TGTGCCAGCAGTTCCCTCCGGGCCCCGGGCGAGACCCAGTACTTC. It codes for CASSSLRAPGETQYF.

This chain uses TRBV12-3 or TRBV12-4 with TRBJ1-1; D call uncertain. V dropped 2 bases and J dropped 9 bases, with 7 bases sitting between them. The CDR3 is 11 residues long. The CDR3 sequence: CASSLSGKAFF. The CDR3 coding sequence is TGTGCCAGCAGTTTATCAGGAAAAGCTTTCTTT.

This clonotype came up many times. V gene TRBV30 combines with J gene TRBJ2-5; 11 nucleotides align to TRBD2. Per the germline V gene, CDR1 is GTSNPN and CDR2 is SVGIG (reference sequence). J was trimmed by 5 bases and V by 6 bases; bases with no gene match: 8. This CDR3 has 14 amino acids. This chain's CDR3 is CACHSTSGAETQYF. The CDR3 coding sequence is TGTGCCTGTCATTCGACTAGCGGGGCCGAGACCCAGTACTTC.

This clonotype was counted many times. J is TRBJ1-1 and V is TRBV7-3; a possible D gene is TRBD1 (6 bases). Trimming took 5 bases from V and 1 from J, leaving 8 bases between them. Germline V gives CDR1 SGHTA, CDR2 FQGTGA. There are 13 residues in the CDR3. In DNA form, the CDR3 reads TGTGCCAGCAGCATGGGACAGAACACTGAAGCTTTCTTT. Amino acid sequence: CASSMGQNTEAFF.

This clonotype was seen ten or more times. The chain joins TRBV19 to TRBJ2-5; D might be TRBD1 (5 bases). Germline CDR1 is LNHDA and CDR2 is SQIVND (reference sequence). This CDR3 is built from 14 residues. Trimming took off 4 bases at V and 2 bases at J, with 11 bases between the two ends. CDR3 bases: TGTGCCAGTAGTAAGACAGCATCACAAGAGACCCAGTACTTC. Its protein is CASSKTASQETQYF.

This clonotype was recorded many times. The chain couples TRBV25-1 to TRBJ2-7; TRBD1 matches 10 bases. Per the germline V gene, CDR1 is MGHDK and CDR2 is SYGVNS. J gave up 4 bases and V 5 bases, and 8 bases lay outside the gene matches. The CDR3 contains 15 residues. The CDR3 coding sequence is TGTGCCAGCAGTTTGACGAGGACAGGGGGTTACGAGCAGTACTTC. Its translation is CASSLTRTGGYEQYF.

This clonotype occurred many times. J is TRBJ2-7 and V is TRBV4-1; maybe TRBD2 (7 bases). The length of the CDR3 is 15 residues. CDR1 is MGHRA, CDR2 YSYEKL, per germline. Trimming stripped 1 base from V and 2 bases from J, with 12 bases between. In DNA form, the CDR3 reads TGCGCCAGCAGCCAAGCAACGGGGGGCCCCTACGAGCAGTACTTC. Translated, it gives CASSQATGGPYEQYF.

The chain has TRBV28 and TRBJ2-5; D might be TRBD1 or TRBD2, each matching 5 bases. Trimming left V 5 bases short and J 4 bases short, with 17 bases between. Germline CDR1 reads MDHEN; CDR2 reads SYDVKM. There are 15 residues in the CDR3. CDR3 sequence (DNA): TGTGCCAGCAGTCCAAGCGGAGTTGGGGGAGAGACCCAGTACTTC. Translation: CASSPSGVGGETQYF.

The genes are TRBV14 and TRBJ1-2; possible D gene TRBD1, 6 bases. CDR1 is SGHDN, CDR2 FVKESK, per germline. The ends were cut back, 0 bases at V and 2 bases at J, with 10 bases in the middle. The CDR3 is made up of 15 amino acids. This CDR3 is CASSQEAGANYGYTF. In DNA form, the CDR3 reads TGTGCCAGCAGCCAAGAAGCGGGGGCCAACTATGGCTACACCTTC.

This clonotype has ten or more counts. This rearrangement joins TRBV3-1 to TRBJ2-2; no firm D call. CDR1 LGHDT and CDR2 YNNKEL come from the germline V gene (reference sequence). Between the trimmed V and J ends, which lost 4 bases and 3 bases, there was a span of 9 bases. The CDR3 has 14 residues. CDR3 loop: CASSRSSHTGELFF. The CDR3 bases are TGTGCCAGCAGCCGGTCTAGTCACACCGGGGAGCTGTTTTTT.

This clonotype was counted many times. The chain uses TRBV30 and TRBJ1-5, with 8 bases aligning to TRBD1. The CDR3 totals 13 residues. V gave up 5 bases and J gave up 7 bases; unmatched junction bases: 7. From germline, CDR1 is GTSNPN and CDR2 SVGIG (reference sequence). The CDR3 loop reads CAWGDRPMQPQHF. The CDR3 nucleotides are TGTGCCTGGGGGGACAGGCCCATGCAGCCCCAGCATTTT.

Notes on this clonotype: One end of the junction varies from germline; a read error may be responsible. This chain uses TRBV6-1 with TRBJ2-6, with D perhaps given as TRBD1 or TRBD2 (6 bases each). The germline CDR1 and CDR2 sequences are MNHNS and SASEGT. CDR3 length: 17 residues. CDR3 in amino acids: CASSPRGGKTGANALTF. Written as DNA, the CDR3 is TGTGCCAGCAGCCCCAGGGGCGGGAAAACTGGGGCCAACGCCCTGACTTTC.

This clonotype appeared many times. The chain carries TRBV12-3 or TRBV12-4 and TRBJ1-5; 9 nucleotides align to TRBD1. Trimming at V came to 1 base and at J to 3 bases, leaving 1 base not matched to a gene. The CDR3 extends over 15 amino acids. CDR3 sequence: CASSLVQGANQPQHF. The CDR3 DNA is TGTGCCAGCAGTTTAGTACAGGGGGCCAATCAGCCCCAGCATTTT.

This clonotype was seen repeatedly, ten times or more. The chain has TRBV7-2 and TRBJ2-2, with 8 bases aligning to TRBD1. V was clipped by 5 bases and J by 7 bases; unmatched bases: 6. Germline loops: CDR1 SGHTA, CDR2 FQGNSA. CDR3 size: 14 residues. CDR3 in amino acids: CASSPRGQGGELFF. For the CDR3, the DNA is TGTGCCAGCAGCCCCAGGGGGCAGGGCGGGGAGCTGTTTTTT.

In its sample, this clonotype was seen many times. The V and J genes are TRBV7-9 and TRBJ1-5; possibly TRBD1 for D (5 bases). Germline CDR1 and CDR2: SEHNR and FQNEAQ (reference sequence). This CDR3 comprises 16 residues. V dropped 0 bases and J dropped 4 bases, with 13 bases sitting between them. CDR3 region: CASSLAVGRANQPQHF. As DNA, the CDR3 is TGTGCCAGCAGCTTAGCGGTGGGCAGGGCAAATCAGCCCCAGCATTTT.

The table lists this clonotype with many counts. The chain joins TRBV24-1 to TRBJ2-5; perhaps TRBD1 as D (6 bases). The CDR3 covers 13 residues. Germline V gene data show CDR1 as KGHDR and CDR2 as SFDVKD. V lost 7 bases, J lost 4 bases, and 12 bases lay in between. The CDR3 loop is CATRGRGLETQYF. The CDR3 DNA sequence: TGTGCCACCAGGGGCAGGGGATTAGAGACCCAGTACTTC.

The chain employs TRBV9 and TRBJ2-2; D is unresolved. The CDR3 has 13 residues. Germline-derived CDR1 and CDR2 are SGDLS and YYNGEE. Deletions cut 3 bases from V and 8 bases from J, with 11 bases between. CDR3 sequence (DNA): TGTGCCAGCAGCGCCACTACCGGGGGGGAGCTGTTTTTT. This sequence encodes CASSATTGGELFF.

This clonotype showed up many times. The chain is built from TRBV11-2 and TRBJ2-5, with D tentatively TRBD1 (7 bases). This CDR3 is built from 17 residues. V was pared by 5 bases and J by 0 bases, with 19 bases between. The germline V gene has CDR1 SGHAT and CDR2 FQNNGV. Here the CDR3 reads CASSPRGATPYQETQYF. In DNA, the CDR3 is TGTGCCAGCAGCCCCAGGGGGGCGACTCCATACCAAGAGACCCAGTACTTC.